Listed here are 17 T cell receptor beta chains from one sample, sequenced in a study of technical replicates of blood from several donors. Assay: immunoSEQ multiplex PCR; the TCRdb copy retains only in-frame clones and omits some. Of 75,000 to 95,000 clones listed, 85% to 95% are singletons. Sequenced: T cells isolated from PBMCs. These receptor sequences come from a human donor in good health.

CDR3 coding DNA: TGTGCCAGCAGGTCAGCGGGAGCCGTATACAATGAGCAGTTCTTC. It encodes CASRSAGAVYNEQFF. The chain combines TRBV7-9 with TRBJ2-1, with 8 bases aligning to TRBD2. Germline lookup yields CDR1 SEHNR and CDR2 FQNEAQ (reference sequence). The CDR3 has 15 residues. With V trimmed by 6 bases and J by 4 bases, 8 bases remained unmatched. Full variable domain (outside the CDR3, taken from reference TRBV7-9 and TRBJ2-1): DTGVSQNPRHKITKRGQNVTFRCDPISEHNRLYWYRQTLGQGPEFLTYFQNEAQLEKSRLLSDRFSAERPKGSFSTLEIQRTEQGDSAMYLCASRSAGAVYNEQFFGPGTRLTVL.

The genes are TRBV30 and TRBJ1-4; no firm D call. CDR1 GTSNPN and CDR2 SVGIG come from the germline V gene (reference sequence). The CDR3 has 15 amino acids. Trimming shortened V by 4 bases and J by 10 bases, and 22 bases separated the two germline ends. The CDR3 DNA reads TGTGCCTGGATTCCCTCCCGGGAGAACTTGAGAAAACTGTTTTTT. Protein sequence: CAWIPSRENLRKLFF.

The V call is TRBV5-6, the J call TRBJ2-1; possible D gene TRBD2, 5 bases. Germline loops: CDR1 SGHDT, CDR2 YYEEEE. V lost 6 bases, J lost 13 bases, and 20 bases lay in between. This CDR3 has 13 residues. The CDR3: CASKYLPLRAQFF. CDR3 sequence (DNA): TGTGCCAGCAAGTACTTGCCCCTGCGGGCCCAGTTCTTC. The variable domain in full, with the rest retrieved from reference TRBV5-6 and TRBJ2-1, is DAGVTQSPTHLIKTRGQQVTLRCSPKSGHDTVSWYQQALGQGPQFIFQYYEEEERQRGNFPDRFSGHQFPNYSSELNVNALLLGDSALYLCASKYLPLRAQFFGPGTRLTVL.

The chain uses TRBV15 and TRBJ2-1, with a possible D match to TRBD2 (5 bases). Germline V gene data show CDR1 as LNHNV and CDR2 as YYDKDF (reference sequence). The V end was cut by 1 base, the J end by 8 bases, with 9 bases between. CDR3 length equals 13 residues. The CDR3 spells CATSRAGWDEQFF. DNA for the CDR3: TGTGCCACCAGCAGAGCGGGATGGGATGAGCAGTTCTTC. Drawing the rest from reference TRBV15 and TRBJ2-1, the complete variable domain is DAMVIQNPRYQVTQFGKPVTLSCSQTLNHNVMYWYQQKSSQAPKLLFHYYDKDFNNEADTPDNFQSRRPNTSFCFLDIRSPGLGDTAMYLCATSRAGWDEQFFGPGTRLTVL.

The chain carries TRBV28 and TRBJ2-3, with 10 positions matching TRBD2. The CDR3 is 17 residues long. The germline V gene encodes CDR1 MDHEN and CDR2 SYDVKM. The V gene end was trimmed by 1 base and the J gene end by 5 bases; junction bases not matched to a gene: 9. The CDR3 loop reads CASSLSFSGGIIDTQYF. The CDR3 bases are TGTGCCAGCAGTTTATCGTTTAGCGGGGGGATTATAGATACGCAGTATTTT.

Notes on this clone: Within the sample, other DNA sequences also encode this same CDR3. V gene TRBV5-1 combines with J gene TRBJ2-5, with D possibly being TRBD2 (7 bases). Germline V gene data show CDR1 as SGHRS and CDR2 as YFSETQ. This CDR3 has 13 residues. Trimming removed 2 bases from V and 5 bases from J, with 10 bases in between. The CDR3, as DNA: TGCGCCAGCAGCTTAGGGGGAGGGGAGACCCAGTACTTC. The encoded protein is CASSLGGGETQYF.

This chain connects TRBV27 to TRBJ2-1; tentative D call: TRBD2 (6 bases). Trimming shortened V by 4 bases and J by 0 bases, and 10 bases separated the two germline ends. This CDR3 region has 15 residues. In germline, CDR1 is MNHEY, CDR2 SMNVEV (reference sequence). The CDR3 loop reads CASSYSGHSYNEQFF. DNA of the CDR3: TGTGCCAGCAGTTATAGCGGACACTCCTACAATGAGCAGTTCTTC.

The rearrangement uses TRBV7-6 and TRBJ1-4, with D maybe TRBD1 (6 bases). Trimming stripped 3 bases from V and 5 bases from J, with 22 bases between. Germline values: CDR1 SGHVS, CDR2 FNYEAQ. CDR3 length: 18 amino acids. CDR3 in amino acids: CASSFRLGGEDQNEKLFF. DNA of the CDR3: TGTGCCAGCAGCTTCCGTTTAGGGGGAGAAGACCAGAATGAAAAACTGTTTTTT.

The CDR3 loop is CASSVFRGQGSPLHF. For the CDR3, the DNA is TGTGCCAGCAGTGTATTCCGGGGCCAGGGGTCACCCCTCCACTTT. The V call is TRBV2, the J call TRBJ1-6; possible D gene TRBD1, 6 bases. Germline CDR1 and CDR2: SNHLY and FYNNEI. The V and J ends lost 4 bases and 10 bases respectively, with 17 bases between them. The CDR3 consists of 15 residues.

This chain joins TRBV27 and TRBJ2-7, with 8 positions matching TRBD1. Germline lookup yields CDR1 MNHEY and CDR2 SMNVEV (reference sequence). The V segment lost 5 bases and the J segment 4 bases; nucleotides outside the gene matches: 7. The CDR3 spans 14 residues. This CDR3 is CASSPRDRRYEQYF. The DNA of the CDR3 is TGTGCCAGCAGTCCCCGGGACAGGAGATACGAGCAGTACTTC.

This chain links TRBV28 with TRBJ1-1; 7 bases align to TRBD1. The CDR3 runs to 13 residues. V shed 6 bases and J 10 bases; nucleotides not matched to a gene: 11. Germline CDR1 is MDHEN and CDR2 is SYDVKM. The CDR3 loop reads CASRVTDRAVAFF. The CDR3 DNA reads TGTGCCAGCAGAGTTACTGACAGGGCGGTAGCTTTCTTT.

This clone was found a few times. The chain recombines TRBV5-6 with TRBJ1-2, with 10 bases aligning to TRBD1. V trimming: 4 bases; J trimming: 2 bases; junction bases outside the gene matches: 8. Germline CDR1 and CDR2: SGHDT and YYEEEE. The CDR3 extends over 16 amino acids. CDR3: CASSPIPGQGNYGYTF. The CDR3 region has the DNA TGTGCCAGCAGCCCTATTCCGGGACAGGGGAACTATGGCTACACCTTC.

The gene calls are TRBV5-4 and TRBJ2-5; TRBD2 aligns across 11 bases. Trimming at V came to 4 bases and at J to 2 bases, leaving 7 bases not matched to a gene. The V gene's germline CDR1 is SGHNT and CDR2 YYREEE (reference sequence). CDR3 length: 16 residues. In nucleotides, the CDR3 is TGTGCCAGCAGCCAGAGACTAGCGGGGCTACAAGAGACCCAGTACTTC. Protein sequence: CASSQRLAGLQETQYF.

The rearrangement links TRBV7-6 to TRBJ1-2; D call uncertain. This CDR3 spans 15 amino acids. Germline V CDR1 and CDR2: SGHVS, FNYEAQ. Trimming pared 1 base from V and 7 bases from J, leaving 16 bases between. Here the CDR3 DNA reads TGTGCCAGCAGCTTAGAAGGAGAGGGTCCATCTGGCTACACCTTC. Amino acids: CASSLEGEGPSGYTF.

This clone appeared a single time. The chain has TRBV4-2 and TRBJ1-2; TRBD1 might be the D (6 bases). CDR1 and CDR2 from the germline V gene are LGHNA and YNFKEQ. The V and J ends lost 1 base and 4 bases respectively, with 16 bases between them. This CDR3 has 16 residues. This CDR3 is CASSQGRTGPLYGYTF. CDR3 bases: TGTGCCAGCAGCCAAGGACGAACAGGGCCTCTCTATGGCTACACCTTC.

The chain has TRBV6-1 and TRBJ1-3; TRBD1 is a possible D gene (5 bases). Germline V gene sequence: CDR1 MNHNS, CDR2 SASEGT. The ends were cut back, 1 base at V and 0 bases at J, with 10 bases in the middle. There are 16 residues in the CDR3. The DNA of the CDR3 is TGTGCCAGCAGTGAAGGGTACAGGTACTCTGGAAACACCATATATTTT. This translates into CASSEGYRYSGNTIYF.

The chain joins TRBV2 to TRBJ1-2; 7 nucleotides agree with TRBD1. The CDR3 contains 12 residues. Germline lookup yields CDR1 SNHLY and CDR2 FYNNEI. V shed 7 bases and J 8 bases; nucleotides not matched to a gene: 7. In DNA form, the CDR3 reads TGTGCCAGCAAAGAGGGGGCTCAAGGCTACACCTTC. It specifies CASKEGAQGYTF.